This T cell receptor beta chain was observed in a study of blood T cell repertoires in COVID-19. Study-level information: Samples representing acute and convalescent COVID-19 were sourced from the United States, Italy and Spain. Nucleic acid was either cDNA or gDNA, and it came from T cells, B-cell-depleted T cells, or PBMCs.

Per the authors' pipeline: Estimation of nucleated cell counts was performed using reference gene primer amplification. The repertoire was sequenced with immunoSEQ multiplex PCR; TCRdb's copy has only in-frame clones and lacks some. Clonal size and the V and J genes are those of that table, whereas D and trimming came from the DNA. Among tens of thousands of clones listed, 80% to 90% were seen once. CDR3 length equals 13 residues. Germline V gene sequence: CDR1 SGHTA, CDR2 FQGNSA. V lost 5 bases, J lost 6 bases, and 10 bases lay in between. This TCR came from a man older than 75 with active COVID-19. The rearrangement joins TRBV7-2 to TRBJ2-2; no clear D. Sequencing was done on a sample of peripheral blood. In DNA, the CDR3 is TGTGCCAGCAGCCACAGTAGGTCCGGGGAGCTGTTTTTT. Residues: CASSHSRSGELFF.